This T cell receptor (beta chain) was sequenced during a study of cytomegalovirus exposure and HLA in healthy donors. Study-wide findings and caveats: Later analysis identified several of the most significant clusters that appeared linked to common viral pathogens. An analysis done earlier found most TCR beta V segments productive about 90% or about 30% of the time.

Germline V gives CDR1 LGHNT, CDR2 FRNRAP. This CDR3 comprises 14 residues. J gave up 4 bases and V 8 bases, and 6 bases lay outside the gene matches. For this clone: The target antigen is unknown.

The PCR ran on 60 Vbeta and 13 Jbeta primers. TCRdb keeps only in-frame clones here, not all; method: immunoSEQ multiplex PCR. The sample shows more than 100,000 clones, 60% to 80% of them seen only once. The chain carries TRBV12-5 and TRBJ2-5; 11 bases agree with TRBD2. The clonotype originates from a man in his forties or fifties in good health and CMV-seropositive. Sequencing was carried out using PBMCs. CDR3 loop: CASLTSGGLETQYF. The CDR3, as DNA: TGTGCTAGTCTAACTAGCGGGGGTCTAGAGACCCAGTACTTC.